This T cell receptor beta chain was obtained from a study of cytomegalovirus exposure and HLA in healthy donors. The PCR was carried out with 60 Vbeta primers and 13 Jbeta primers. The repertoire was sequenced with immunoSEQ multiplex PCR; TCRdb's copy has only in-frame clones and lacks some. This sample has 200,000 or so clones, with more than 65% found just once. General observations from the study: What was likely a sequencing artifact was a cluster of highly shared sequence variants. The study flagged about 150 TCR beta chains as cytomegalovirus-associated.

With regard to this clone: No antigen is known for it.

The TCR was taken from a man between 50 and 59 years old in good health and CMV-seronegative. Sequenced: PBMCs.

DNA of the CDR3: TGCAGTGCTCCTCACCAGGGTGGCTACACCTTC. Translating gives CSAPHQGGYTF. This sequence joins TRBV20-1 and TRBJ1-2; D may be TRBD1 (5 bases). The CDR3 spans 11 residues. Trimming pared 5 bases from V and 7 bases from J, leaving 11 bases between. The germline V gene encodes CDR1 DFQATT and CDR2 SNEGSKA (reference sequence).